This TCR beta chain stems from a study of CD8+CD57+ T cells in acquired aplastic anemia. General observations from the study: Significant differences in CD8+ Simpson's diversity were not observed between patients and controls. In common between the patients and the controls were approximately 30 CD8+ CDR3 sequences.

This CDR3 comprises 16 residues. The V gene end was trimmed by 5 bases and the J gene end by 2 bases; junction bases not matched to a gene: 9. Germline-derived CDR1 and CDR2 are LNHDA and SQIVND (reference sequence). This clonotype appeared once. What it recognizes is unknown. Sequenced patients had shown CD8+CD57+ cell expansion by flow cytometry. TCR beta VDJ and CDR3 were profiled, and genomic DNA was the template. MiXCR was run by TCRdb on the reads, yielding one entry per CDR3 protein. The sample has over 150,000 distinct CDR3 sequences; approximately 48% are singletons. This clonotype was sampled from a human donor with aplastic anemia. The sequenced sample consisted of sorted CD4+, CD8+, or CD8+CD57+ T cells (not recorded which) from PBMCs. This rearrangement joins TRBV19 to TRBJ2-5; 9 positions match TRBD2. CDR3 in DNA: TGTGCCAGTAGTCCCTGGGGCAGCGGGGGGCAAGAGACCCAGTACTTC. Its translation: CASSPWGSGGQETQYF.